Sequencing of this T cell receptor beta chain was carried out in a study of blood T cell repertoires in COVID-19. At the level of the study: Sources were T cells, B-cell-depleted T cells, or PBMCs; the material itself was cDNA or gDNA.

The V segment lost 3 bases and the J segment 3 bases; nucleotides outside the gene matches: 9. Germline CDR1 is SGHRS and CDR2 is YFSETQ. This CDR3 has 17 amino acids. Generated by immunoSEQ multiplex PCR, the TCRdb table keeps only in-frame clones and is missing some. The sample records about 160,000 clones, just over 85% being singletons. The chain couples TRBV5-1 to TRBJ2-3, with 11 positions matching TRBD2. The sample taken for sequencing was peripheral blood. The source of this sequence is a middle-aged man with active or convalescent COVID-19. The CDR3 reads CASSSFPSGGRTDTQYF. The CDR3 bases are TGCGCCAGCAGCTCATTCCCTAGCGGGGGGCGGACAGATACGCAGTATTTT.